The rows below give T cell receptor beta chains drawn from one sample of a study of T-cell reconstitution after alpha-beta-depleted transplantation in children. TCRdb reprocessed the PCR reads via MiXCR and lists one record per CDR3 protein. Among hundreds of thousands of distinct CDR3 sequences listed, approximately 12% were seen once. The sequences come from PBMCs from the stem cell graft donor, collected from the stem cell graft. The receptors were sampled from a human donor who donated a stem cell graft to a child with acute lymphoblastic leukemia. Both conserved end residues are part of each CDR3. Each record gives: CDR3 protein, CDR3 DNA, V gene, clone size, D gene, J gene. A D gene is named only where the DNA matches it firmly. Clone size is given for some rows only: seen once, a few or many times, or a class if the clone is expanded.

CDR3: CASSFGLAGGAWSLNEQFF; DNA: TGTGCCAGCAGTTTCGGACTAGCGGGGGGAGCTTGGTCCTTAAATGAGCAGTTCTTC; V: TRBV28; size: -; D: TRBD2; J: TRBJ2-1
CDR3: CATSRDKARPGTRSSYNEQFF; DNA: TGTGCCACCAGCAGAGATAAGGCCCGGCCAGGAACCCGGAGCTCCTACAATGAGCAGTTCTTC; V: TRBV15; size: many; D: -; J: TRBJ2-1
CDR3: CATSIDRAKNIQYF; DNA: TGTGCCACCTCCATCGACAGGGCCAAAAACATTCAGTACTTC; V: TRBV19; size: many; D: -; J: TRBJ2-4
CDR3: CASSLLAGGHYNEQFF; DNA: TGCGCCAGCAGTTTGCTAGCGGGGGGCCACTACAATGAGCAGTTCTTC; V: TRBV5-1; size: many; D: TRBD2; J: TRBJ2-1
CDR3: CSARPGLATQETQYF; DNA: TGCAGTGCTCGGCCGGGACTAGCGACTCAAGAGACCCAGTACTTC; V: TRBV20-1; size: few; D: TRBD2; J: TRBJ2-5
CDR3: CASSQDGTGSEKLFF; DNA: TGCGCCAGCAGCCAGGACGGGACAGGTTCCGAAAAACTGTTTTTT; V: TRBV4-1; size: many; D: TRBD1; J: TRBJ1-4
CDR3: CASSLQGPNTGELFF; DNA: TGTGCCAGCAGCTTACAGGGGCCGAACACCGGGGAGCTGTTTTTT; V: TRBV7-9; size: few; D: -; J: TRBJ2-2
CDR3: CASSLPGGVSYEQYF; DNA: TGTGCCAGCAGCTTACCGGGCGGGGTCTCCTACGAGCAGTACTTC; V: TRBV5-8; size: -; D: -; J: TRBJ2-7
CDR3: CASRPFGVSYNEQFF; DNA: TGTGCCAGCAGGCCGTTTGGGGTCTCCTACAATGAGCAGTTCTTC; V: TRBV4-2; size: many; D: -; J: TRBJ2-1
CDR3: CASSGELGQGYEQYF; DNA: TGTGCCAGCAGCGGGGAACTAGGACAGGGCTACGAGCAGTACTTC; V: TRBV7-9; size: many; D: TRBD1; J: TRBJ2-7
CDR3: CSASESSTSYNEQFF; DNA: TGCAGTGCTTCAGAATCCAGTACCTCCTACAATGAGCAGTTCTTC; V: TRBV20-1; size: few; D: -; J: TRBJ2-1
CDR3: CATSRDSLGTLRGYTF; DNA: TGTGCCACCAGCAGAGATTCCTTGGGGACATTACGGGGCTACACCTTC; V: TRBV15; size: many; D: -; J: TRBJ1-2
CDR3: CASSPPQGVVNYGYTF; DNA: TGTGCCAGCAGCCCCCCCCAGGGTGTGGTGAACTATGGCTACACCTTC; V: TRBV6-2/TRBV6-3; size: -; D: -; J: TRBJ1-2
CDR3: CASSHSGSQGDTQYF; DNA: TGTGCCAGCAGCCATAGCGGGAGTCAGGGAGATACGCAGTATTTT; V: TRBV7-2; size: few; D: TRBD2; J: TRBJ2-3
CDR3: CASSLGTANAYEQYF; DNA: TGTGCCAGCAGCCTCGGGACGGCGAACGCCTACGAGCAGTACTTC; V: TRBV7-2; size: -; D: -; J: TRBJ2-7
CDR3: CSARDWGKSSYNSPLHF; DNA: TGCAGTGCTAGAGATTGGGGGAAGAGCTCCTATAATTCACCCCTCCACTTT; V: TRBV20-1; size: many; D: -; J: TRBJ1-6
CDR3: CASVRGSEAFF; DNA: TGTGCCAGCGTAAGGGGTTCTGAAGCTTTCTTT; V: TRBV27; size: many; D: -; J: TRBJ1-1
CDR3: CASSQDVSRGGGTGYGYTF; DNA: TGCGCCAGCAGCCAAGATGTATCCAGGGGAGGAGGAACTGGCTATGGCTACACCTTC; V: TRBV4-3; size: many; D: -; J: TRBJ1-2
CDR3: CASSKRLAGAQGETQYF; DNA: TGTGCCAGCAGCAAGCGACTAGCGGGGGCCCAGGGCGAGACCCAGTACTTC; V: TRBV11-2; size: -; D: TRBD2; J: TRBJ2-5
CDR3: CSATDSPNEKLFF; DNA: TGCAGTGCTACCGACAGCCCTAATGAAAAACTGTTTTTT; V: TRBV20-1; size: many; D: -; J: TRBJ1-4
CDR3: CASRPESGEALVDEQFF; DNA: TGTGCCAGCAGGCCCGAATCGGGGGAGGCCCTCGTGGATGAGCAGTTCTTC; V: TRBV12-3/TRBV12-4; size: few; D: -; J: TRBJ2-1
CDR3: CASSIEDNEQFF; DNA: TGTGCCAGCAGCATAGAGGACAATGAGCAGTTCTTC; V: TRBV7-6; size: -; D: -; J: TRBJ2-1
CDR3: CASSLLRFRDRDLQETQYF; DNA: TGTGCCAGCAGCTTATTGCGTTTCCGGGACAGGGATTTGCAAGAGACCCAGTACTTC; V: TRBV11-2; size: many; D: TRBD1; J: TRBJ2-5
CDR3: CASSLRTGPFNQPQHF; DNA: TGTGCCAGCAGTCTTAGGACAGGTCCTTTCAATCAGCCCCAGCATTTT; V: TRBV12-3/TRBV12-4; size: many; D: TRBD1; J: TRBJ1-5
CDR3: CASSREAGGHEQYF; DNA: TGTGCCAGCAGCCGCGAAGCGGGGGGCCACGAGCAGTACTTC; V: TRBV27; size: many; D: TRBD2; J: TRBJ2-7
CDR3: CSAPDPRKDTDTQYF; DNA: TGCAGTGCCCCGGACCCGAGGAAAGACACAGATACGCAGTATTTT; V: TRBV20-1; size: many; D: -; J: TRBJ2-3
CDR3: CSGRDRGATGELFF; DNA: TGCAGCGGACGAGACAGGGGGGCCACCGGGGAGCTGTTTTTT; V: TRBV29-1; size: few; D: TRBD1; J: TRBJ2-2
CDR3: CASSELENYGYTF; DNA: TGTGCCAGCAGTGAACTGGAAAACTATGGCTACACCTTC; V: TRBV6-1; size: many; D: -; J: TRBJ1-2
CDR3: CASSMGHPAGEQYF; DNA: TGTGCCAGTAGTATGGGCCACCCGGCAGGCGAGCAGTACTTC; V: TRBV19; size: many; D: -; J: TRBJ2-7
CDR3: CASSFGEWGNTEAFF; DNA: TGTGCCAGCAGTTTCGGGGAGTGGGGAAACACTGAAGCTTTCTTT; V: TRBV12-3/TRBV12-4; size: many; D: -; J: TRBJ1-1
CDR3: CASCLFPDSKGMSTDTQYF; DNA: TGTGCCAGCTGTTTATTTCCGGACTCAAAGGGGATGAGCACAGATACGCAGTATTTT; V: TRBV12-3/TRBV12-4; size: -; D: -; J: TRBJ2-3
CDR3: CASSPRKDLEQYF; DNA: TGTGCCAGCTCACCGAGAAAGGACCTCGAGCAGTACTTC; V: TRBV18; size: many; D: -; J: TRBJ2-7
CDR3: CASSPTRGDPVPYGYTF; DNA: TGTGCCAGCTCACCGACAAGGGGGGACCCCGTGCCTTATGGCTACACCTTC; V: TRBV18; size: -; D: -; J: TRBJ1-2
CDR3: CASSRSSSGGYNEQFF; DNA: TGCGCCAGCAGCAGATCTTCTAGCGGGGGCTACAATGAGCAGTTCTTC; V: TRBV5-1; size: many; D: TRBD2; J: TRBJ2-1
CDR3: CASSLPKGTVWF; DNA: TGTGCCAGCAGCCTACCAAAAGGGACGGTTTGGTTC; V: TRBV7-2; size: many; D: -; J: TRBJ2-5
CDR3: CSTGHPKQPQHF; DNA: TGCAGCACAGGGCACCCTAAGCAGCCCCAGCATTTT; V: TRBV20-1; size: many; D: -; J: TRBJ1-5
CDR3: CSVDDGYGYTF; DNA: TGCAGCGTTGACGACGGCTATGGCTACACCTTC; V: TRBV29-1; size: many; D: -; J: TRBJ1-2
CDR3: CASRTRVVADTQYF; DNA: TGTGCCTCGAGAACCAGGGTAGTAGCAGATACGCAGTATTTT; V: TRBV27; size: many; D: -; J: TRBJ2-3
CDR3: CASSFTGTGAKNIQYF; DNA: TGCGCCAGCAGCTTTACAGGGACGGGGGCCAAAAACATTCAGTACTTC; V: TRBV5-1; size: many; D: -; J: TRBJ2-4
CDR3: CASSVGSGGAYEQYF; DNA: TGTGCCAGCAGCGTAGGATCGGGAGGAGCCTACGAGCAGTACTTC; V: TRBV9; size: many; D: TRBD2; J: TRBJ2-7
CDR3: CASSLQGQQETQYF; DNA: TGTGCCAGTAGTCTGCAGGGGCAACAAGAGACCCAGTACTTC; V: TRBV19; size: -; D: -; J: TRBJ2-5
CDR3: CSAHGPFSYEQYF; DNA: TGCAGTGCTCACGGACCCTTCTCCTACGAGCAGTACTTC; V: TRBV20-1; size: many; D: -; J: TRBJ2-7
CDR3: CASMEMDTQYF; DNA: TGTGCCAGCATGGAGATGGATACGCAGTATTTT; V: TRBV7-9; size: many; D: -; J: TRBJ2-3
CDR3: CSVHSLGLQNTGELFF; DNA: TGCAGTGTACATAGTCTGGGACTACAGAACACCGGGGAGCTGTTTTTT; V: TRBV20-1; size: many; D: TRBD2; J: TRBJ2-2
CDR3: CAIQGGGGGEQYF; DNA: TGTGCCATACAAGGGGGCGGGGGGGGCGAGCAGTACTTC; V: TRBV10-3; size: few; D: TRBD2; J: TRBJ2-7
CDR3: CASHLRAGANVLTF; DNA: TGTGCCAGTCATCTAAGGGCTGGGGCCAACGTCCTGACTTTC; V: TRBV19; size: -; D: -; J: TRBJ2-6
CDR3: CASSIDLLAGGNNEQFF; DNA: TGTGCCAGTAGTATAGATCTACTAGCGGGAGGAAACAATGAGCAGTTCTTC; V: TRBV19; size: -; D: TRBD2; J: TRBJ2-1
CDR3: CSAVGTLESNQPQHF; DNA: TGCAGTGCTGTCGGGACACTAGAAAGCAATCAGCCCCAGCATTTT; V: TRBV20-1; size: many; D: -; J: TRBJ1-5
CDR3: CAISESVRGAHEQYF; DNA: TGTGCCATCAGTGAGTCTGTGAGGGGGGCCCACGAGCAGTACTTC; V: TRBV10-3; size: -; D: -; J: TRBJ2-7
CDR3: CSVELPGEAGETQYF; DNA: TGCAGCGTTGAATTACCGGGGGAGGCTGGCGAGACCCAGTACTTC; V: TRBV29-1; size: few; D: -; J: TRBJ2-5
CDR3: CASQLAGADNEQFF; DNA: TGTGCCAGCCAGCTAGCGGGAGCGGACAATGAGCAGTTCTTC; V: TRBV27; size: many; D: TRBD2; J: TRBJ2-1
CDR3: CASSPQGGGIGYTF; DNA: TGTGCCAGCAGCCCCCAGGGGGGCGGGATCGGCTACACCTTC; V: TRBV6-1; size: many; D: TRBD1; J: TRBJ1-2
CDR3: CASSFPRRDGDTQYF; DNA: TGTGCCAGCAGTTTTCCCCGCAGGGATGGAGATACGCAGTATTTT; V: TRBV12-3/TRBV12-4; size: many; D: -; J: TRBJ2-3
CDR3: CSARRQGASNQPQHF; DNA: TGCAGTGCTCGACGACAGGGGGCTAGCAATCAGCCCCAGCATTTT; V: TRBV20-1; size: many; D: TRBD1; J: TRBJ1-5
CDR3: CASSLSLGGRGDPQYF; DNA: TGCGCCAGCAGCCTCTCCCTAGGGGGCAGGGGAGATCCCCAGTACTTC; V: TRBV4-3; size: many; D: TRBD1; J: TRBJ2-5